Listed below are T cell receptor beta chains from one sample, sequenced in a study of T cells in Graves' hyperthyroidism and ophthalmopathy. Via MiXCR, TCRdb re-called the multiplex PCR reads, giving one row per CDR3 protein. The sample carries around 350,000 distinct CDR3 sequences, 19% recorded once. The specimen was blood. These receptor sequences come from a woman younger than 35 with Graves' hyperthyroidism. Each CDR3 is given with its conserved first and last residue. Fields, in order: clone size, D gene, J gene, V gene, CDR3 DNA, CDR3 protein. A D gene is named only where the DNA matches it firmly. Clone sizes are given selectively: once, few, many, or a class where the clone is expanded.

NA NA TRBJ2-5 TRBV7-8 TGTGCCAGCAGCGGGGCGGGAGAGACCCAGTACTTC CASSGAGETQYF
many NA TRBJ1-2 TRBV6-1 TGTGCCAGCAGTGAGGGTATTAACTATGGCTACACCTTC CASSEGINYGYTF
many NA TRBJ1-1 TRBV5-1 TGCGCCAGCAGCTTACCAGGACCGAACACTGAAGCTTTCTTT CASSLPGPNTEAFF
many NA TRBJ2-2 TRBV10-3 TGTGCCATCAGTGAGTCTACGGCCGGGGAGCTGTTTTTT CAISESTAGELFF
NA TRBD1 TRBJ1-6 TRBV5-1 TGCGCCAGCAGCTTCCTAGGACAGGGGGGTTCACCCCTCCACTTT CASSFLGQGGSPLHF
few NA TRBJ1-1 TRBV11-1 TGTGCCAGCAGCTCCCGGACTGTCCCTGAAGCTTTCTTT CASSSRTVPEAFF
many NA TRBJ2-7 TRBV5-1 TGCGCCAGCAGCTTTTCTCGTGAGGTCGCCCCTTTCTACGAGCAGTACTTC CASSFSREVAPFYEQYF
many TRBD1 TRBJ2-7 TRBV6-1 TGTGCCAGCAGTGATCGCTTGGGACAGGGAAAGGCCTACGAGCAGTACTTC CASSDRLGQGKAYEQYF
NA TRBD1 TRBJ2-2 TRBV2 TGTGCCAGCAGTGGGAGACAGGGATCAAGGACCGGGGAGCTGTTTTTT CASSGRQGSRTGELFF
many TRBD1 TRBJ1-2 TRBV5-6 TGTGCCAGCAGCCCTAGACCGGACAGGGTTGGTGGCTACACCTTC CASSPRPDRVGGYTF
few TRBD2 TRBJ2-5 TRBV6-4 TGTGCCAGCAGCGGGACTAGCGAGACCCAGTACTTC CASSGTSETQYF
many NA TRBJ1-6 TRBV6-5 TGTGCCAGCAGTTACTCGGGACGGAATAATTCACCCCTCCACTTT CASSYSGRNNSPLHF
many NA TRBJ1-5 TRBV20-1 TGCAGTGCTAGAGATGTAAGGGTCCCCGGGCAGCCCCAGCATTTT CSARDVRVPGQPQHF
many NA TRBJ2-5 TRBV7-7 TGTGCTAGCAGTCGGGAGCCGCAAGAGACCCAGTACTTC CASSREPQETQYF
many TRBD1 TRBJ1-1 TRBV5-1 TGCGCCAGCAGTTTGGGGACAGGACTCATGAACACTGAAGCTTTCTTT CASSLGTGLMNTEAFF
few TRBD2 TRBJ2-7 TRBV10-3 TGTGCCATCAGTGCGGCGGGGGACTACGAGCAGTACTTC CAISAAGDYEQYF
many TRBD2 TRBJ2-7 TRBV6-1 TGTGCCAGCACCGGCGGCACGGGGGGGCCCGACGAGCAGTACTTC CASTGGTGGPDEQYF
many NA TRBJ1-5 TRBV24-1 TGTGCCACCAGTGATACCAGGGAATCGGATCAGCCCCAGCATTTT CATSDTRESDQPQHF
NA TRBD1 TRBJ2-7 TRBV2 TGTGCCAGCAGTCGGGACAGGGGGTACTACGAGCAGTACTTC CASSRDRGYYEQYF
many NA TRBJ1-2 TRBV2 TGTGCCAGCAGTGAAGCCCCGGAGCCCAACTATGGCTACACCTTC CASSEAPEPNYGYTF
few NA TRBJ1-2 TRBV28 TGTGCCAGCAGCAATACGGGGACTTATGGCTACACCTTC CASSNTGTYGYTF
many NA TRBJ1-2 TRBV7-8 TGTGCCAGCGGAGGGGGAACCTATGGCTACACCTTC CASGGGTYGYTF
many NA TRBJ2-7 TRBV15 TGTGCCACCAGCAGCCGCCGCGGACAAACCTACGAGCAGTACTTC CATSSRRGQTYEQYF
many NA TRBJ1-2 TRBV20-1 TGCAGTGCTATCGCTCCGGGCCCTACGTATGGCTACACCTTC CSAIAPGPTYGYTF
few NA TRBJ1-1 TRBV29-1 TGCAGCGTTGGTGGGCACCCGAACACTGAAGCTTTCTTT CSVGGHPNTEAFF
many NA TRBJ2-2 TRBV6-4 TGTGCCAGCAGTGAAGGGGGGGAGAACACCGGGGAGCTGTTTTTT CASSEGGENTGELFF
many NA TRBJ1-5 TRBV12-3/TRBV12-4 TGTGCCAGCAGTCGCGATCAGGATCAGCCCCAGCATTTT CASSRDQDQPQHF
NA NA TRBJ2-5 TRBV5-1 TGCGCCAGCAGCTTGGACAGGTCAGAGACCCAGTACTTC CASSLDRSETQYF
many TRBD1 TRBJ1-3 TRBV12-3/TRBV12-4 TGTGCCAGCAGTCCACGGACAGGGGGCTCTGGAAACACCATATATTTT CASSPRTGGSGNTIYF
many NA TRBJ2-2 TRBV14 TGTGCCAGCAGACGAGACGGGAACACCGGGGAGCTGTTTTTT CASRRDGNTGELFF
many NA TRBJ1-5 TRBV20-1 TGCAGTGCTAGACAAAGTGGAGGGGGTTCTGGTCTGCCCCAGCATTTT CSARQSGGGSGLPQHF
NA TRBD1 TRBJ1-5 TRBV6-5 TGTGCCAGCAGTTACTCAGGACAGGTGAAATATCAGCCCCAGCATTTT CASSYSGQVKYQPQHF
NA TRBD1 TRBJ2-7 TRBV5-1 TGCGCCAGCAGCACAGACAGGGTTGGCTCCTACGAGCAGTACTTC CASSTDRVGSYEQYF
few NA TRBJ2-3 TRBV7-9 TGTGCCAGCAGCTTAGAGCGAGAGCGGGATACGCAGTATTTT CASSLERERDTQYF
many TRBD1 TRBJ2-5 TRBV2 TGTGCCAGCATAAGAAACAGGGGGCGCTTTGAGACCCAGTACTTC CASIRNRGRFETQYF
many TRBD1 TRBJ2-7 TRBV20-1 TGCAGTGCTAGAATCCCTCAGAGGGACAGGCCCTCATACGAGCAGTACTTC CSARIPQRDRPSYEQYF
many NA TRBJ1-6 TRBV6-5 TGTGCCAGCAGTTACGGGCAGATCTCCTATAATTCACCCCTCCACTTT CASSYGQISYNSPLHF
few NA TRBJ1-5 TRBV6-5 TGTGCCAGCAGTTTAAATTCACTCAACAATCAGCCCCAGCATTTT CASSLNSLNNQPQHF
NA NA TRBJ2-7 TRBV11-2 TGTGCCAGCAGCTTAGGTCAGGCGGGGAACCCCTACGAGCAGTACTTC CASSLGQAGNPYEQYF
many TRBD2 TRBJ2-7 TRBV19 TGTGCCAGTAGTAACGGCGGGAGGTCCTACGAGCAGTACTTC CASSNGGRSYEQYF
many NA TRBJ2-7 TRBV30 TGTGCCTGGGGCGGATTATCCTACGAGCAGTACTTC CAWGGLSYEQYF
NA NA TRBJ1-5 TRBV6-2/TRBV6-3 TGTGCCAGCAGTTACTCGAACAGGGCCGTGAATCAGCCCCAGCATTTT CASSYSNRAVNQPQHF
many TRBD1 TRBJ2-7 TRBV3-1 TGTGCCAGCAGCCAAGAGAATTGGGACAGAACCTACGAGCAGTACTTC CASSQENWDRTYEQYF
many NA TRBJ1-5 TRBV2 TGTGCCAGCAGTGAAGACCACCAGCCCCAGCATTTT CASSEDHQPQHF
many NA TRBJ1-2 TRBV5-1 TGCGCCAGCAGCTTGCCCCAAAGGACTCTTCGATGGGATGGCTACACCTTC CASSLPQRTLRWDGYTF
few NA TRBJ1-3 TRBV4-1 TGCGCCAGCAGCCAAGAGGATGTGGGGGTTGGAAACACCATATATTTT CASSQEDVGVGNTIYF
many NA TRBJ2-2 TRBV7-9 TGTGCCAGCAGATGGGACTCCCCCTCCGGGGAGCTGTTTTTT CASRWDSPSGELFF
many NA TRBJ2-5 TRBV20-1 TGCAGTGCTAGAGTACCGGGCCCACAAGAGACCCAGTACTTC CSARVPGPQETQYF
once TRBD1 TRBJ1-2 TRBV12-3/TRBV12-4 TGTGCCAGCAGCCGCACGGGGACAGCCTCCTTC CASSRTGTASF
few NA TRBJ2-2 TRBV5-1 TGCGCCAGCAGCTTGGGTGGTGATCGTCGGGAGCTGTTTTTT CASSLGGDRRELFF
many TRBD1 TRBJ2-7 TRBV4-1 TGCGCCAGCAGCCAACAGACAGGGTCCCGATCGAGGCAGTACTTC CASSQQTGSRSRQYF
NA NA TRBJ2-2 TRBV6-1 TGTGCCAGCAGCCACATCGGGGGGCGGGCCGGGGAGCTGTTTTTT CASSHIGGRAGELFF